Given below is one TCR beta chain in context. The antigen remains undetermined. The data were obtained in a study of human CD8 memory T cell subsets. Each subset gave duplicate vials of about 140,000 sorted CD8+ T cells for RNA. Notes on the study in general: The Chao1 estimates suggested that precursor exhausted T cells were less diverse than stem-like memory T cells.

Researchers made TCR beta libraries via UMI-labeled 5' RACE. TCRdb re-called the 5' RACE reads; one entry per CDR3 protein, DNA not given. Its clone listing holds 7,200 or so distinct CDR3 sequences. This CDR3 is built from 13 residues. From germline, CDR1 is WSHSY and CDR2 SAAADI. The chain couples TRBV10-2 to TRBJ1-1. The source of this sequence is a human donor in good health. The sequenced sample consisted of CD8+ T cells from PBMCs. The CDR3 is CASSAGEATEAFF.